This section outlines one TCR beta chain sequence together with its context. The CDR3 is made up of 15 amino acids. CDR1 and CDR2 (germline): MGHRA, YSYEKL. Trimming removed 0 bases from V and 4 bases from J, with 12 bases in between. These data are taken from a study of CD8+ T cells in alopecia areata. Following extraction, RNA underwent reverse transcription to cDNA, which served as the sequencing template. Only in-frame clones appear in the TCRdb table, and some are missing; sequencing was by immunoSEQ multiplex PCR. The repertoire holds roughly 170,000 clones, around 60% seen once, with around 15% in the top ten.

The clonotype originates from a human donor with alopecia areata. The chain uses TRBV4-1 and TRBJ1-1, with D possibly matching TRBD1 (5 bases). This specimen consisted of CD4+ T cells sorted from blood, obtained at week 0. DNA of the CDR3: TGCGCCAGCAGCCAAGAGGCCAGGGAAACCACTGAAGCTTTCTTT. As protein: CASSQEARETTEAFF.